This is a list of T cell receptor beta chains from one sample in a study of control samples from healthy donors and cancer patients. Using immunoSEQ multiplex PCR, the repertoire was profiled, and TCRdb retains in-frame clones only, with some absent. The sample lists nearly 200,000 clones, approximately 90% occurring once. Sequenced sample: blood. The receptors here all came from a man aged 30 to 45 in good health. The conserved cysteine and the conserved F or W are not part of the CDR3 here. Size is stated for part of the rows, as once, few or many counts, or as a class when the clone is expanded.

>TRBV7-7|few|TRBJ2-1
ASSPFEGRNEQF
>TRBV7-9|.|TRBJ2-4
ASSLALGRTKNIQY
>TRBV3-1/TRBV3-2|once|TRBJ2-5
ASNSTRTAETQY
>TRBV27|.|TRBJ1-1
ASSSLMNTEAF
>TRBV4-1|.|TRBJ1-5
ASSQESQAYSNQPQH
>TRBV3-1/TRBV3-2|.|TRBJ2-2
ASSTLVSGELF
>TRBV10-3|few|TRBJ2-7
AISDYGGYEQY
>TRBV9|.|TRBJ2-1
ASSVYGSSYNEQF
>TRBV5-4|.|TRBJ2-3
ASSLRTDTDTQY
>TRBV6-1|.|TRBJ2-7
ASSERVGTGGLAYEQY
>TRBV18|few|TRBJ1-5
ASSPGQLTNQPQH
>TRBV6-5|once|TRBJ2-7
ASRISGGPAYEQY
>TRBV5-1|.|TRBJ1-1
ASSLKFNTEAF
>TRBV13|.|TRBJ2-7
ASSSRDTAYEQY
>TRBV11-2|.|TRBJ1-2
ASSLVPQGRGAT
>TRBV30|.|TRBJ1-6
AWTGNGNSPLH
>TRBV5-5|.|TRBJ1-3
ASSLDTGFGNTIY
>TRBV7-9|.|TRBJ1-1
ASSLAAGPNTEAF
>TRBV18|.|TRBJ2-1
ASSPNPTHSGNMRQF
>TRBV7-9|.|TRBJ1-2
ASSPSPGTVNYGYT
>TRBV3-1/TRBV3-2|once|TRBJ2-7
ASSQDSMVAGGQREQY
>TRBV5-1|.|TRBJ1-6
ASSPEGGTNSPLH
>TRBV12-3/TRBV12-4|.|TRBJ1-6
ASNHGNSPLH
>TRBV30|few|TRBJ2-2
AWTPWGSGELF
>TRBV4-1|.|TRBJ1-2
ASSQLGDRHGYT
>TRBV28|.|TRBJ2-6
ASSSATGSGANVLT
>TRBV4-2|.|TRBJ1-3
ASSKVRTGGDSGNTIY
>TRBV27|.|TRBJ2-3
ASSLDRLSTDTQY
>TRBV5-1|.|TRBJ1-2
ASSLAGFNYGCT
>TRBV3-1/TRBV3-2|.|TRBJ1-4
ASSGQGGGEKLF
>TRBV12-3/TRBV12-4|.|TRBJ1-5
ASSFRPNQPQH
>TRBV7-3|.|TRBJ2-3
ASSLMERGTYTDTQY
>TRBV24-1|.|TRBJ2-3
ATSDFELGTVADTQY
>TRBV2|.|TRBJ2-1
ASSEALLEGGEQF
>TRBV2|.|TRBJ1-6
ASSSQTGANNSPLH
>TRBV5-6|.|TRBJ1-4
ASSLWTGLEEKLF
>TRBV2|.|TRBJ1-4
ASSGSGTTNEKLF
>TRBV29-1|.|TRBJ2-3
SVGGKLTDTQY
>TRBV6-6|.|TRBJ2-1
ASSYTYATSGGALGEQF
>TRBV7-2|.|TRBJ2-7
ASSLSTGNSYEQY
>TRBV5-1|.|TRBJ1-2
ASSLVGDTNSGGYT